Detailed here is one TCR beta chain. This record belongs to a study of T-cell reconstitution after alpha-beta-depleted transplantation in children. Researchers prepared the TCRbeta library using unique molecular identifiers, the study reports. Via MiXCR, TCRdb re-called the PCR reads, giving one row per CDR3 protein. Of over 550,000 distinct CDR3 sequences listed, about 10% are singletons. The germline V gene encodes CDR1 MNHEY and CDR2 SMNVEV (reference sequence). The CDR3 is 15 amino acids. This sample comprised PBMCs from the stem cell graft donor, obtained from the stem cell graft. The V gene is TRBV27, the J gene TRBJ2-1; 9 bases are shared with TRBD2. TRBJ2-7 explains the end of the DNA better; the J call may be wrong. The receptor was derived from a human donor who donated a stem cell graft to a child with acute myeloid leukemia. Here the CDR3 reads CASRKAGGGYNEQYF. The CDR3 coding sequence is TGTGCCAGCAGGAAAGCGGGAGGAGGATACAATGAGCAGTACTTC.